This T cell receptor beta chain was found in a study of cytomegalovirus exposure and HLA in healthy donors. Study results and limitations: Most of the CMV-associated TCR beta chains (in a later analysis) appeared to be HLA-restricted.

From germline, CDR1 is SNHLY and CDR2 FYNNEI. With 2 bases removed from V and 0 bases from J, the gap between germline ends came to 7 bases. The CDR3 has 15 residues. 60 Vbeta and 13 Jbeta primers were used in PCR. Clones were sequenced by immunoSEQ multiplex PCR, and TCRdb holds only the in-frame ones, with some missing. The sample carries some 140,000 clones, more than 75% recorded once. Regarding this clone: Its specificity is unknown.

The V and J genes are TRBV2 and TRBJ2-2; tentative D call: TRBD2 (5 bases). Sequencing was done on a sample of PBMCs. The receptor was derived from a young woman in good health and CMV-seronegative. The CDR3 is CASSETGTNTGELFF. The DNA for the CDR3 is TGTGCCAGCAGTGAAACGGGAACGAACACCGGGGAGCTGTTTTTT.